The 2 T cell receptor beta chains presented below share a single source sample, sequenced in a study of cytomegalovirus exposure and HLA in healthy donors (dated by TCRdb to the late 2010s). The protocol used for the library was the immunoSEQ multiplex PCR assay. The table comes from immuneACCESS by way of TCRdb, which keeps in-frame sequences with V and J called. Part of the clones is missing from these tables; in studies checked, under half for an unresolved V gene and the rest for unknown reasons. For this sample the table gives some 140,000 clones, of which about 86% were detected only once. The biggest ten clones account for around 24% of the sample. Sequencing used PBMCs. The source is a man in his late teens or twenties in good health and CMV-seropositive.

The CDR3 DNA follows: TGTGCCAGCAGCGTAAGGACGGCCTTCGAGACTAGCTCCTACAATGAGCAGTTCTTC. This encodes CASSVRTAFETSSYNEQFF. The chain is built from TRBV9 and TRBJ2-1; TRBD2 is a possible D gene (6 bases). V dropped 1 base and J dropped 0 bases, with 20 bases sitting between them. Germline CDR1 SGDLS, CDR2 YYNGEE. CDR3 length equals 19 residues.

The J gene is TRBJ2-3, the V gene TRBV18; D is perhaps TRBD2 (5 bases). V lost 1 base and J 5 bases, leaving 16 bases between the germline ends. The CDR3 runs 16 residues. Germline CDR1 KGHSH, CDR2 LQKENI. Here the CDR3 DNA reads TGTGCCAGCTCACCACGGGTCTACTCGGCGGGAGATACGCAGTATTTT. Amino acid sequence: CASSPRVYSAGDTQYF.